This T cell receptor beta chain was recovered during a study of CD8 T cells in Susac syndrome. The RNA input was roughly 0.45 to 1 ug, and it was reverse transcribed with random hexamers. A single record per CDR3 protein comes from TCRdb applying MiXCR to the immunoSEQ multiplex PCR reads. The profile shows some 140,000 distinct CDR3 sequences, approximately 95% of them singletons. This CDR3 is built from 14 residues. Germline lookup yields CDR1 DFQATT and CDR2 SNEGSKA (reference sequence). V lost 0 bases, J lost 6 bases, and 14 bases lay in between. This receptor was identified in a human donor with Susac syndrome. The V call is TRBV20-1, the J call TRBJ1-1; weak D call: TRBD1 (5 bases). The sample comprised CD8+ T cells from PBMCs. In DNA form, the CDR3 reads TGCAGTGCTAGAGACCTACCTACGGGGGCTGAAGCTTTCTTT. This gives the protein CSARDLPTGAEAFF.